This is a list of T cell receptor beta chains from one sample in a study of cytomegalovirus exposure and HLA in healthy donors. The assay was immunoSEQ multiplex PCR, and TCRdb's table has in-frame clones only and misses some. The sample yields fewer than 200,000 clones, roughly 86% seen once. Sequencing was done on a sample of PBMCs. These receptors came from a man between 35 and 55 years old in good health and CMV-seropositive. Both conserved end residues are part of each CDR3. D genes are given only for firm matches. Clone size is stated in some rows and not others, as once, few, many or a class when expanded.

CDR3nt | CDR3aa | v_gene | abundance | j_gene | d_gene
TGTGCCAGCAGCTTAGGAGAAGACACTGAAGCTTTCTTT | CASSLGEDTEAFF | TRBV7-9 | . | TRBJ1-1 | .
TGTGCCAGCAGCTTCGCAGGGGGCGGGGAGCTGTTTTTT | CASSFAGGGELFF | TRBV5-6 | . | TRBJ2-2 | TRBD1
TGTGCCAGCAGTTACTCCGGGACAGAAGAGACCCAGTACTTC | CASSYSGTEETQYF | TRBV6-5 | . | TRBJ2-5 | TRBD1
TGTGCCAGCAGCCCCATAGGGGGGGCCCAAGAGACCCAGTACTTC | CASSPIGGAQETQYF | TRBV7-9 | . | TRBJ2-5 | .
TGCGCCAGCAGCTTGGAGGGGCGCATGGATGGCTACACCTTC | CASSLEGRMDGYTF | TRBV5-1 | . | TRBJ1-2 | .
TGTGCCAGCTCACCCTTACTACAGGGCTCTAATGAAAAACTGTTTTTT | CASSPLLQGSNEKLFF | TRBV18 | . | TRBJ1-4 | .
TGTGCCAGCAGCTCTGGGCGGGACACTGAAGCTTTCTTT | CASSSGRDTEAFF | TRBV7-9 | . | TRBJ1-1 | .
TGTGCCAGTTCGGGAGAAGGGTTGAGTGAGCAGTTCTTC | CASSGEGLSEQFF | TRBV19 | . | TRBJ2-1 | .
TGTGCCAGTAGTGGCTCCACCGGGACAGGCTTTAATTCACCCCTCCACTTT | CASSGSTGTGFNSPLHF | TRBV19 | . | TRBJ1-6 | TRBD1
TGTGCCAGCAGCCAGCGGGGGAGCTCCTATAATTCACCCCTCCACTTT | CASSQRGSSYNSPLHF | TRBV13 | . | TRBJ1-6 | .
TGTGCCAGCAGTTCTGGGGCCATCCGAGTTCGGAACTATGGCTACACCTTC | CASSSGAIRVRNYGYTF | TRBV2 | once | TRBJ1-2 | .
TGTGCCAGTAGTATAGGAAGGGGACAGGGTTATGGAGAGACCCAGTACTTC | CASSIGRGQGYGETQYF | TRBV19 | . | TRBJ2-5 | TRBD1
TGTGCCAGCAGCCCACAGGTGGACTATGGCTACACCTTC | CASSPQVDYGYTF | TRBV14 | . | TRBJ1-2 | .
TGCGCCAGCAGCTTGGGGGGCGGGAGTGAAAAACTGTTTTTT | CASSLGGGSEKLFF | TRBV5-1 | . | TRBJ1-4 | .
TGTGCCAGCAGCTTAGCCCTAGCGGGAGTCGGGGAGCAGTTCTTC | CASSLALAGVGEQFF | TRBV7-6 | . | TRBJ2-1 | TRBD2
TGTGCCAGCAGACTGGAGACCGGGTTTTCCCTCCACTTT | CASRLETGFSLHF | TRBV6-1 | . | TRBJ1-6 | .
TGCGCCAGCAGCCTAAGACAGGGGAAGAACACTGAAGCTTTCTTT | CASSLRQGKNTEAFF | TRBV5-1 | . | TRBJ1-1 | TRBD1
TGTGCCATCAGCGCAGACTCCACGTACAATGAGCAGTTCTTC | CAISADSTYNEQFF | TRBV10-3 | . | TRBJ2-1 | .
TGTGCCAGCTCATCCGGTTCCGCAGGCTCCAATCAGCCCCAGCATTTT | CASSSGSAGSNQPQHF | TRBV18 | . | TRBJ1-5 | .
TGCAGCGTCGGCCGGGACACAGGATTGGACATTCAGTACTTC | CSVGRDTGLDIQYF | TRBV29-1 | once | TRBJ2-4 | .
TGTGCCAGCAATCCTAGCGACTATTACGAGCAGTACTTC | CASNPSDYYEQYF | TRBV6-1 | . | TRBJ2-7 | .
TGCGCCAGCAGCCAGGCCTCATCAGACAATGAGCAGTTCTTC | CASSQASSDNEQFF | TRBV4-1 | few | TRBJ2-1 | .
TGTGCCAGCAGCTTTCAGGACAGGGGTAGCTATGGCTACACCTTC | CASSFQDRGSYGYTF | TRBV5-4 | few | TRBJ1-2 | TRBD1
TGTGCCAGCAGCTACCCCTTTGGGAGGCAAGAGACCCAGTACTTC | CASSYPFGRQETQYF | TRBV7-6 | . | TRBJ2-5 | .
TGTGCCAGCAGCCGAAGCGGAGAGACCCAGTACTTC | CASSRSGETQYF | TRBV5-4 | . | TRBJ2-5 | .
TGCGCCAGCAGCTCGACAGGGATTGGAACAGATACGCAGTATTTT | CASSSTGIGTDTQYF | TRBV5-1 | . | TRBJ2-3 | TRBD1
TGTGCCAGCAGTTTAAAACAGGGGCGTGAAAAACTGTTTTTT | CASSLKQGREKLFF | TRBV27 | . | TRBJ1-4 | TRBD1
TGTGCCAGCAGCCCCCTGGACAGGGGGCTGGATCAGCCCCAGCATTTT | CASSPLDRGLDQPQHF | TRBV7-6 | . | TRBJ1-5 | TRBD1
TGTGCCAGCACCCCTGCGATTGAGACAGATACGCAGTATTTT | CASTPAIETDTQYF | TRBV6-6 | once | TRBJ2-3 | .
TGTGCCATCAGTGAAGGCGACAGGGGGATCCAAGAGACCCAGTACTTC | CAISEGDRGIQETQYF | TRBV10-3 | . | TRBJ2-5 | TRBD1
TGTGCCAGTAGTAGGGACAGGGGGGCGCACACTGAAGCTTTCTTT | CASSRDRGAHTEAFF | TRBV19 | few | TRBJ1-1 | TRBD1
TGTGCCAGCAGCTACGCCCCGGGACAGAGAGGGAACGAGCAGTACTTC | CASSYAPGQRGNEQYF | TRBV5-4 | . | TRBJ2-7 | TRBD1
TGTGCCAGCAGTTACAAGTGGGGCCAAAGTTACGAGCAGTACTTC | CASSYKWGQSYEQYF | TRBV6-5 | . | TRBJ2-7 | .
TGCAGCGTTGAAAGAGGGATCCAAGAGACCCAGTACTTC | CSVERGIQETQYF | TRBV29-1 | . | TRBJ2-5 | .
TGTGCCAGCAGCCGGGGACAGCTACAAGAGACCCAGTACTTC | CASSRGQLQETQYF | TRBV5-5 | . | TRBJ2-5 | TRBD1
TGTGCCAGCACCCAGGCGGCAGGGGGAGGCTATGGCTACACCTTC | CASTQAAGGGYGYTF | TRBV6-5 | . | TRBJ1-2 | TRBD1
TGTGCCAGCAGTCTCCGACAGGGGCTTGAAAAACTGTTTTTT | CASSLRQGLEKLFF | TRBV27 | . | TRBJ1-4 | TRBD1
TGTGCCAGCAGCCAAGATGCTAGCGGGCTTACCTACGAGCAGTACTTC | CASSQDASGLTYEQYF | TRBV4-2 | . | TRBJ2-7 | TRBD2
TGTGCCAGCTCACCAACATCAGGAGGGGAAAAACTGTTTTTT | CASSPTSGGEKLFF | TRBV18 | few | TRBJ1-4 | .
TGTGCCTGGAGTTACAGGGGGACTTTTGGAAACACCATATATTTT | CAWSYRGTFGNTIYF | TRBV30 | . | TRBJ1-3 | TRBD1
TGTGCCAGCAGCCCGAGTGGTAGTTCAAACATTCAGTACTTC | CASSPSGSSNIQYF | TRBV9 | . | TRBJ2-4 | .
TGTGCCAGCAGTTATCCCGGGACAGGGGGCGAGCAGTACTTC | CASSYPGTGGEQYF | TRBV6-5 | . | TRBJ2-7 | TRBD1
TGCAGCGTTAAGCGGGCGAGCTCCTACAATGAGCAGTTCTTC | CSVKRASSYNEQFF | TRBV29-1 | once | TRBJ2-1 | .
TGTGCCACCAGCAGAAGAGCTAGCGGGAGCAATGAGCAGTTCTTC | CATSRRASGSNEQFF | TRBV15 | . | TRBJ2-1 | TRBD2
TGTGCCAGCAGTATGACAGGGTTATCCTACGAGCAGTACTTC | CASSMTGLSYEQYF | TRBV2 | . | TRBJ2-7 | TRBD1
TGTGCCAGCAGTTCCCAACGGGCAGGGGTAATAGGGCAAGAGACCCAGTACTTC | CASSSQRAGVIGQETQYF | TRBV28 | few | TRBJ2-5 | .
TGTGCCAGCTTGGAGCAACCTAACTATGGCTACACCTTC | CASLEQPNYGYTF | TRBV2 | . | TRBJ1-2 | .
TGCGCCAGCAGATACCGGGACAGGGACTACAATGAGCAGTTCTTC | CASRYRDRDYNEQFF | TRBV5-1 | . | TRBJ2-1 | TRBD1
TGTGCCAGCAGCCAAGGCACCAGGATGGGGACTAGCGGGAGTACAGATACGCAGTATTTT | CASSQGTRMGTSGSTDTQYF | TRBV4-2 | . | TRBJ2-3 | TRBD2
TGTGCCATCAGAAGGGGGACAGCGAACACTGAAGCTTTCTTT | CAIRRGTANTEAFF | TRBV10-3 | few | TRBJ1-1 | TRBD1
TGTGCCAGCAGTCCCGCCGGTCGCCTGAACACTGAAGCTTTCTTT | CASSPAGRLNTEAFF | TRBV28 | . | TRBJ1-1 | .
TGTGCCAGCAGTCGAGGACAGGCCCAAGAGACCCAGTACTTC | CASSRGQAQETQYF | TRBV7-2 | . | TRBJ2-5 | TRBD1
TGTGCCAGCAGGACAGGTAATCAGCCCCAGCATTTT | CASRTGNQPQHF | TRBV6-5 | few | TRBJ1-5 | .
TGTGCCAGCAGTTTGGACAGGTCACCCCTCCACTTT | CASSLDRSPLHF | TRBV28 | . | TRBJ1-6 | TRBD1
TGTGCCACCAGCAGAGATATGGCGGTATATCAGCCCCAGCATTTT | CATSRDMAVYQPQHF | TRBV15 | . | TRBJ1-5 | .
TGTGCCAGCAGCTCCCCTGGGGCTAGCGCGAAACCCCCCTACGAGCAGTACTTC | CASSSPGASAKPPYEQYF | TRBV28 | . | TRBJ2-7 | .
TGTGCCAGCAGCCAAGAGGGGAGGGACACCCCTTTCTACGAGCAGTACTTC | CASSQEGRDTPFYEQYF | TRBV4-2 | few | TRBJ2-7 | .
TGTGCCAGCAGCCAGGGGTTAGCGGAGGTCTACGAGCAGTACTTC | CASSQGLAEVYEQYF | TRBV4-2 | . | TRBJ2-7 | .
TGCGCCAGCAGCCAAGATCGCACACCTTACAATGAGCAGTTCTTC | CASSQDRTPYNEQFF | TRBV4-1 | . | TRBJ2-1 | .